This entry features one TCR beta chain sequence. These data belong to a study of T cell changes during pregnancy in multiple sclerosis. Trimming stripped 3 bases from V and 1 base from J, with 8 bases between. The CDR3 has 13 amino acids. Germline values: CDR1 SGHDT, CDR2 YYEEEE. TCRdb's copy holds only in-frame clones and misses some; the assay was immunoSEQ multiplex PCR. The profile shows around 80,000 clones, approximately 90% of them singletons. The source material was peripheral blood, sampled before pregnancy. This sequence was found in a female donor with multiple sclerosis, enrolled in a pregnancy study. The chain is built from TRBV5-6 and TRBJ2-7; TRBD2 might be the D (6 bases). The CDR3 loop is CASSSGTSYEQYF. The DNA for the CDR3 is TGTGCCAGCAGCTCCGGGACTTCCTACGAGCAGTACTTC.